A single sample gave rise to the 14 T cell receptor beta chains below, sequenced in a study of T cell repertoires in cytomegalovirus infection. The antigens for these receptors are not known. TCRdb re-derived calls from the reads in MiXCR, one entry per CDR3 protein. The sample holds around 78,000 distinct CDR3 sequences, about 24% seen once. This specimen was CD8+ T cells from cultured PBMCs, taken from culture after CMV antigen stimulation. These receptors were taken from a human donor in good health (CMV status not recorded). Some clones in this sample may be carry-over from other donors' samples.

This clonotype was recorded many times. The rearrangement joins TRBV4-1 to TRBJ2-7, with D unclear. Germline V gene data show CDR1 as MGHRA and CDR2 as YSYEKL. Trimming left V 1 base short and J 5 bases short, with 3 bases between. The CDR3 covers 11 residues. CDR3 nucleotides: TGCGCCAGCAGCCAAGGGGACGAGCAGTACTTC. The encoded protein is CASSQGDEQYF.

This clonotype was picked up a small number of times. V gene TRBV11-2 combines with J gene TRBJ2-7; TRBD2 might be the D (7 bases). The CDR3 has 15 residues. The V end lost 5 bases, the J end lost 3 bases, and 17 bases lay between the germline ends. Germline V lookup: CDR1 SGHAT, CDR2 FQNNGV. CDR3 loop: CASSPWGGINYEQYF. CDR3 DNA sequence: TGTGCCAGCAGCCCTTGGGGGGGCATCAACTACGAGCAGTACTTC.

This clonotype was picked up a small number of times. This chain connects TRBV19 to TRBJ1-1, with a weak D call TRBD1 (6 bases). V gave up 8 bases and J gave up 3 bases, with 7 bases separating them. There are 11 residues in the CDR3. Germline V gene data show CDR1 as LNHDA and CDR2 as SQIVND (reference sequence). The CDR3 sequence: CASDRYTEAFF. Here the CDR3 DNA reads TGTGCCAGTGACAGGTACACTGAAGCTTTCTTT.

This clonotype has just a few counts. This chain connects TRBV9 to TRBJ1-1, with unresolved D. Germline V lookup: CDR1 SGDLS, CDR2 YYNGEE. The CDR3 contains 15 residues. The V end was cut by 4 bases, the J end by 3 bases, with 16 bases between. CDR3 nucleotides: TGTGCCAGCAGCTCAACGGGCAGGTGGGACACTGAAGCTTTCTTT. Translation: CASSSTGRWDTEAFF.

In this sample, this clonotype turned up a few times. The chain joins TRBV7-9 to TRBJ2-7, with TRBD1 identical over 9 bases. Germline loops: CDR1 SEHNR, CDR2 FQNEAQ (reference sequence). The CDR3 loop spans 16 amino acids. The ends lost 3 bases at V and 2 bases at J; junction bases unmatched: 8. In nucleotides, the CDR3 is TGTGCCAGCAGCTTCGACCGACAGGGGGACCCCTACGAGCAGTACTTC. Translating it yields CASSFDRQGDPYEQYF. The full variable domain, in which reference TRBV7-9 and TRBJ2-7 provide the parts outside the CDR3, is DTGVSQNPRHKITKRGQNVTFRCDPISEHNRLYWYRQTLGQGPEFLTYFQNEAQLEKSRLLSDRFSAERPKGSFSTLEIQRTEQGDSAMYLCASSFDRQGDPYEQYFGPGTRLTVT.

V gene TRBV11-2 combines with J gene TRBJ2-7; no definite D call. This CDR3 has 11 residues. CDR1 SGHAT and CDR2 FQNNGV come from the germline V gene. Trimming removed 2 bases at V and 5 bases at J, with 4 bases between. CDR3 sequence reads: CASSLSNEQYF. CDR3 nucleotide sequence: TGTGCCAGCAGCTTATCGAACGAGCAGTACTTC.

The J gene is TRBJ1-2, the V gene TRBV9, with a possible D match to TRBD1 (5 bases). CDR1 SGDLS and CDR2 YYNGEE come from the germline V gene. Trimming cost V 0 bases and J 6 bases, with 18 bases left between them. CDR3 size: 16 residues. CDR3 bases: TGTGCCAGCAGCGTAGCGGGGACTCAAACCCTAAATGGCTACACCTTC. Protein: CASSVAGTQTLNGYTF.

This clonotype was detected only a few times. J is TRBJ1-1 and V is TRBV6-2 or TRBV6-3; D call uncertain. Germline V gene lookup returns CDR1 MNHEY and CDR2 SVGEGT. This CDR3 contains 13 residues. V shed 5 bases and J shed 3 bases, with 10 bases lying between them. The CDR3 bases are TGTGCCAGCAGTCAACAGTGGTACACTGAAGCTTTCTTT. It yields the protein CASSQQWYTEAFF.

The J gene is TRBJ2-7, the V gene TRBV7-8, with 12 positions matching TRBD1. The V segment lost 5 bases and the J segment 5 bases; nucleotides outside the gene matches: 4. The CDR3 sequence is 14 residues long. Germline V CDR1 and CDR2: SGHVS, FQNEAQ. The chain's CDR3 is CASSRDRGLHEQYF. In nucleotides, the CDR3 is TGTGCCAGCAGCCGGGACAGGGGGCTTCACGAGCAGTACTTC. Full variable domain (missing parts from reference TRBV7-8 and TRBJ2-7): GAGVSQSPRYKVAKRGQDVALRCDPISGHVSLFWYQQALGQGPEFLTYFQNEAQLDKSGLPSDRFFAERPEGSVSTLKIQRTQQEDSAVYLCASSRDRGLHEQYFGPGTRLTVT.

This sequence joins TRBV27 and TRBJ2-7; 10 bases are a match to TRBD1. This CDR3 spans 14 amino acids. Unmatched junction bases numbered 4, after V lost 4 bases and J lost 4 bases. Germline V gene data show CDR1 as MNHEY and CDR2 as SMNVEV (reference sequence). DNA of the CDR3: TGTGCCAGCAGTTCTCCGGGACAGGGGTACGAGCAGTACTTC. Encoded protein: CASSSPGQGYEQYF.

There are a few counts of this clonotype. V usage is TRBV4-1 and J usage is TRBJ1-1; D not resolved. There are 17 residues in the CDR3. V shed 0 bases and J shed 2 bases, with 16 bases lying between them. Germline V gene sequence: CDR1 MGHRA, CDR2 YSYEKL. This chain's CDR3 is CASSQDDFGAVNTEAFF. The CDR3, as DNA: TGCGCCAGCAGCCAAGATGACTTTGGCGCGGTTAACACTGAAGCTTTCTTT.

This clonotype was detected ten times or more. V and J are TRBV7-2 and TRBJ1-4; D gene ambiguous. This CDR3 has 15 amino acids. Germline loops: CDR1 SGHTA, CDR2 FQGNSA. Trimming took off 3 bases at V and 0 bases at J, with 8 bases between the two ends. The CDR3 sequence: CASSLTQSTNEKLFF. The DNA for the CDR3 is TGTGCCAGCAGCTTGACACAGTCAACTAATGAAAAACTGTTTTTT.

This clonotype was found a few times. V and J are TRBV4-3 and TRBJ2-3; D not resolved. This CDR3 is built from 16 residues. Trimming took off 0 bases at V and 0 bases at J, with 10 bases between the two ends. Germline CDR1 LGHNA, CDR2 YSLEER. The CDR3 spells CASSQDGSGSTDTQYF. CDR3 coding DNA: TGCGCCAGCAGCCAAGATGGGTCGGGTAGCACAGATACGCAGTATTTT.

On this clonotype: A read error is likely, as this CDR3 ends without the conserved phenylalanine or tryptophan. The rearrangement uses TRBV19 and TRBJ1-5; 9 nucleotides agree with TRBD1. Germline CDR1 LNHDA, CDR2 SQIVND (reference sequence). The CDR3 totals 15 residues. V shed 5 bases and J 3 bases; nucleotides not matched to a gene: 5. The DNA for the CDR3 is TGTGCCAGTAGTTCCCGGGACAGGGTCAATCAGCCCCAGCATTTA. Its protein is CASSSRDRVNQPQHL.